This T cell receptor (beta chain) originates from a study of CD8+ T cells in alopecia areata. This clone was counted only a few times. The gene names given are mouse names. The read ends 4 residues early relative to the CDR3; the germline J gene fills the gap. Extraction of RNA preceded its reverse transcription into cDNA, which served as the sequencing template. The assay was immunoSEQ multiplex PCR, and TCRdb's table has in-frame clones only and misses some. The sample presents 290,000 or so clones, none singletons. The CDR3 is 12 residues long. Germline CDR1 is NNHNN and CDR2 is SYGAGS (reference sequence). The ends were cut back, 4 bases at V and 3 bases at J, with 8 bases in the middle. CD4, CD8alpha, NKG2D, NKG2ACE and other markers guided sorting of pooled cutaneous lymph node cells.

Sequenced material: CD4+ T cells sorted from a lymph node. The sequence derives from a C3H/HeJ mouse with alopecia areata. Mice of this strain are of MHC haplotype H2-k. The V call is TRBV13-2, the J call TRBJ2-7; D may be TRBD1 (5 bases). CDR3 DNA, as far as it was read: TGTGCCAGCGGTCTCAGGGTCTAT. It is translated as CASGLRVY. The entire CDR3 is CASGLRVYEQYF.